Described below is a single TCR beta chain sequence and its context. No antigen is known for it. This sample is drawn from a study of monozygotic twins with inflammatory bowel disease. Findings of the study overall: Relative clonotype sharing with others was diminished in IBD patients versus healthy twins, particularly with disease activity.

Each CDR3 protein gets one entry in TCRdb, which reprocessed the 5' RACE reads and gives no DNA. The ten top clones account for more than 4.5%, within a sample of a few hundred thousand distinct CDR3 sequences. There are 15 residues in the CDR3. From germline, CDR1 is MNHEY and CDR2 SVGAGI. This clonotype was obtained from a human donor with ulcerative colitis or Crohn's disease, or a healthy co-twin of an affected twin (not recorded which). Input material: blood. The chain employs TRBV6-5 and TRBJ1-1; TCRdb returns TRBD1, unconfirmable since there is no DNA. CDR3 protein: CASSYHAALNTEAFF.